These T cell receptor beta chains were read from a single sample in a study of T cells after yellow fever vaccination. TCRdb re-called the 5' RACE reads through MiXCR, storing one row per CDR3 protein. Of a few hundred thousand distinct CDR3 sequences in the sample, less than 4.5% were seen once. The sequencing here drew on PBMCs, taken on the day of the yellow fever booster vaccination. Receptors were obtained from a man aged 18-30 years who received the YFV17D yellow fever vaccine. CDR3s include the opening cysteine and the closing phenylalanine or tryptophan. A D gene is named only where the DNA matches it firmly. Not all rows give a size; the values are once, few, many and, for expanded clones, a class.

many	TRBV5-4	TRBJ2-5	.	CATRDGSQETQYF	TGTGCCACCCGGGACGGATCCCAAGAGACCCAGTACTTC
many	TRBV5-1	TRBJ1-1	.	CASSVTGWGEAFF	TGCGCCAGCAGCGTAACAGGGTGGGGTGAAGCTTTCTTT
.	TRBV29-1	TRBJ2-2	TRBD2	CSVETGLAENTGELFF	TGCAGCGTCGAGACGGGACTAGCGGAAAACACCGGGGAGCTGTTTTTT
many	TRBV7-9	TRBJ1-1	.	CASSPNVQGTEAFF	TGTGCCAGCAGCCCTAACGTACAGGGAACTGAAGCTTTCTTT
many	TRBV7-9	TRBJ2-5	.	CASSLRRQETQYF	TGTGCCAGCAGCTTGCGGAGACAAGAGACCCAGTACTTC
many	TRBV12-3/TRBV12-4	TRBJ2-1	.	CASSDRRTYNEQFF	TGTGCCAGCAGCGACAGGCGGACCTACAATGAGCAGTTCTTC
.	TRBV28	TRBJ2-5	TRBD2	CASSFSIAGAYQETQYF	TGTGCCAGCAGTTTCTCTATAGCGGGGGCCTACCAAGAGACCCAGTACTTC
.	TRBV7-3	TRBJ2-2	.	CASSLRGYENTGELFF	TGTGCCAGCAGCTTAAGAGGGTATGAAAACACCGGGGAGCTGTTTTTT
many	TRBV10-3	TRBJ2-3	TRBD2	CAISDLRGTPSGTQYF	TGTGCCATCAGTGATTTGCGGGGGACCCCATCGGGGACGCAGTATTTT
many	TRBV29-1	TRBJ2-5	TRBD1	CSVEYRGLQETQYF	TGCAGCGTTGAATACAGGGGCCTCCAAGAGACCCAGTACTTC
many	TRBV15	TRBJ1-2	.	CATSTHGPGYTF	TGTGCCACCAGCACTCACGGCCCTGGCTACACCTTC
few	TRBV5-1	TRBJ2-1	.	CASSLVDSLHEQFF	TGCGCCAGCAGCTTGGTTGACAGCTTGCATGAGCAGTTCTTC
few	TRBV5-1	TRBJ1-1	.	CASSLVTRNTEAFF	TGCGCCAGCAGCTTGGTGACGCGGAACACTGAAGCTTTCTTT
few	TRBV6-1	TRBJ2-1	.	CASTRGGEQFF	TGTGCCAGCACTCGTGGTGGAGAGCAGTTCTTC
many	TRBV12-3/TRBV12-4	TRBJ2-6	.	CASSRGSDSGANVLTF	TGTGCCAGCAGCCGGGGTTCCGACTCTGGGGCCAACGTCCTGACTTTC
.	TRBV5-6	TRBJ1-1	TRBD1	CASSLRDRGHTEAFF	TGTGCCAGCAGCCTAAGGGACAGGGGTCACACTGAAGCTTTCTTT
few	TRBV18	TRBJ2-3	TRBD1	CASSTTGGADTQYF	TGTGCCAGCTCTACCACAGGGGGCGCCGATACGCAGTATTTT
few	TRBV6-1	TRBJ2-1	.	CASTSTGYNEQFF	TGTGCCAGCACCTCGACAGGATACAATGAGCAGTTCTTC
.	TRBV4-1	TRBJ1-2	.	CASSQELGGVGGYTF	TGCGCCAGCAGCCAAGAGCTGGGGGGCGTAGGCGGCTACACCTTC
.	TRBV5-1	TRBJ2-2	.	CASSSTGTDFLNTGELFF	TGCGCCAGCAGCTCTACCGGGACGGATTTCTTGAACACCGGGGAGCTGTTTTTT
.	TRBV7-3	TRBJ2-2	.	CASSLSRNTGELFF	TGTGCCAGCAGCTTAAGCAGGAACACCGGGGAGCTGTTTTTT
many	TRBV6-5	TRBJ2-6	.	CASSYRGTGANVLTF	TGTGCCAGCAGTTACAGGGGAACTGGGGCCAACGTCCTGACTTTC
.	TRBV20-1	TRBJ2-3	TRBD2	CSATLLADTQYF	TGCAGTGCGACCTTACTAGCGGATACGCAGTATTTT
.	TRBV3-1	TRBJ2-3	TRBD2	CASSRSLTSGGADTQYF	TGTGCCAGCAGCCGATCTCTGACTAGCGGGGGGGCAGATACGCAGTATTTT
few	TRBV5-6	TRBJ2-7	.	CASILRGGGVGQYF	TGTGCCAGCATCTTGCGGGGAGGTGGGGTCGGGCAGTACTTC
.	TRBV15	TRBJ1-5	TRBD1	CATSRDRGPGQPQHF	TGTGCCACCAGCAGAGACAGGGGGCCCGGGCAGCCCCAGCATTTT
many	TRBV5-6	TRBJ2-1	TRBD2	CASSPKSGDYNEQFF	TGTGCCAGCAGCCCTAAAAGCGGGGACTACAATGAGCAGTTCTTC
many	TRBV6-6	TRBJ2-5	.	CASRLKLTSQETQYF	TGTGCCAGCAGACTTAAGTTGACGTCCCAAGAGACCCAGTACTTC
many	TRBV6-2/TRBV6-3	TRBJ1-2	.	CASKLDSADPGYTF	TGTGCCAGCAAACTCGACAGTGCAGATCCGGGCTACACCTTC
many	TRBV27	TRBJ1-1	.	CASRTGLMNTEAFF	TGTGCCAGCAGGACGGGACTTATGAACACTGAAGCTTTCTTT
many	TRBV3-1	TRBJ1-2	.	CASSQGASGVGPGYGYTF	TGTGCCAGCAGCCAAGGAGCTTCGGGGGTCGGGCCTGGCTATGGCTACACCTTC
few	TRBV12-3/TRBV12-4	TRBJ2-1	TRBD2	CASSSGTSGGNEQFF	TGTGCCAGCAGTTCTGGGACTAGCGGGGGAAATGAGCAGTTCTTC
many	TRBV29-1	TRBJ2-5	.	CSVQGGQETQYF	TGCAGCGTGCAGGGGGGCCAAGAGACCCAGTACTTC
many	TRBV12-3/TRBV12-4	TRBJ2-7	TRBD2	CASSTSGGYEQYF	TGTGCCAGTTCTACTAGCGGTGGCTACGAGCAGTACTTC
many	TRBV6-1	TRBJ1-2	.	CASSEIYLREGDYGYTF	TGTGCCAGCAGTGAAATTTACCTAAGGGAGGGGGACTATGGCTACACCTTC
.	TRBV6-5	TRBJ1-6	.	CASMPGPSGKSSYNSPLHF	TGTGCCAGCATGCCCGGACCCTCCGGGAAGAGCTCCTATAATTCACCCCTCCACTTT
many	TRBV7-2	TRBJ2-1	.	CASSLFGRLYYNEQFF	TGTGCCAGCAGCTTATTTGGTAGGCTCTACTACAATGAGCAGTTCTTC
many	TRBV5-1	TRBJ1-2	.	CASSLEGGNYGYTF	TGCGCCAGCAGCTTGGAAGGGGGAAACTATGGCTACACCTTC
few	TRBV5-1	TRBJ2-4	TRBD2	CASSLDRGGHIQYF	TGCGCCAGCAGCTTGGATCGGGGAGGGCACATTCAGTACTTC
many	TRBV4-1	TRBJ2-7	.	CASSQVDLGFRTGEQYF	TGCGCCAGCAGCCAAGTGGACTTAGGCTTTAGGACGGGGGAGCAGTACTTC
many	TRBV3-1	TRBJ2-7	.	CASSQDWRQDYEQYF	TGTGCCAGCAGCCAAGATTGGAGACAGGATTACGAGCAGTACTTC
many	TRBV7-2	TRBJ2-5	TRBD2	CASSWEGPETQYF	TGTGCCAGCAGCTGGGAGGGGCCGGAGACCCAGTACTTC
.	TRBV19	TRBJ2-1	.	CASSPQGSYNEQFF	TGTGCCAGTAGTCCACAGGGATCGTACAATGAGCAGTTCTTC
few	TRBV11-2	TRBJ2-1	TRBD1	CASSILQGKGAYNEQFF	TGTGCCAGCAGCATTCTACAGGGGAAGGGGGCCTACAATGAGCAGTTCTTC
many	TRBV5-1	TRBJ1-1	.	CASRELNTEAFF	TGCGCCAGCAGGGAATTGAACACTGAAGCTTTCTTT
many	TRBV29-1	TRBJ2-5	TRBD2	CSVPLAGWETQYF	TGCAGCGTCCCCCTAGCGGGGTGGGAGACCCAGTACTTC
many	TRBV5-1	TRBJ2-2	.	CASSSYRGTGELFF	TGCGCCAGCAGCTCGTACCGGGGCACCGGGGAGCTGTTTTTT
many	TRBV15	TRBJ2-6	.	CATLDSVFGANVLTF	TGTGCCACCCTAGACAGTGTCTTTGGGGCCAACGTCCTGACTTTC
many	TRBV4-3	TRBJ1-4	.	CASSQAGGAATNEKLFF	TGCGCCAGCAGCCAAGCAGGAGGTGCAGCAACTAATGAAAAACTGTTTTTT
many	TRBV7-8	TRBJ1-4	.	CASSLGRGEEEKLFF	TGTGCCAGCAGCCTCGGAAGGGGGGAAGAGGAAAAACTGTTTTTT
few	TRBV11-2	TRBJ1-1	TRBD1	CASSRGQMMNTEAFF	TGTGCCAGCAGCCGGGGACAGATGATGAACACTGAAGCTTTCTTT